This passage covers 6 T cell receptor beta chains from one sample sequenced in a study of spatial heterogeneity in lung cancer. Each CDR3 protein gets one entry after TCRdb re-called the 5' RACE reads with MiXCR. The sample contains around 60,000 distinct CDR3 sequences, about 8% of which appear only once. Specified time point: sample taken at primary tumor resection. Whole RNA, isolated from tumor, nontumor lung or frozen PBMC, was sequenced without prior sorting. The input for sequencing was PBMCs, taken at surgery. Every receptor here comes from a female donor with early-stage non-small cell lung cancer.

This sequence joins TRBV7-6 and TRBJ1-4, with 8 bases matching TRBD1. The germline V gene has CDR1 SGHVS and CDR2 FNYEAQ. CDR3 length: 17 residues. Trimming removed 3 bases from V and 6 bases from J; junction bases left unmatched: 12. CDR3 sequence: CASSFVAGGGGDEKLFF. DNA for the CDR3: TGTGCCAGCAGCTTCGTCGCAGGGGGCGGAGGGGATGAAAAACTGTTTTTT.

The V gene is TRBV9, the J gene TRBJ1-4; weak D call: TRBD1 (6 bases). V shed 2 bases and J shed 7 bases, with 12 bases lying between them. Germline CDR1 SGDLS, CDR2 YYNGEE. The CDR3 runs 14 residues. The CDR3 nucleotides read TGTGCCAGCAGCGTTACACAGGGTGGTGAAAAACTGTTTTTT. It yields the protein CASSVTQGGEKLFF.

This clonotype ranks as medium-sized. The DNA of the CDR3 is TGCAGCGTTGGTGTATCGGGGGACACTGAAGCTTTCTTT. It translates to CSVGVSGDTEAFF. The chain is built from TRBV29-1 and TRBJ1-1; D may be TRBD1 (5 bases). The CDR3 spans 13 residues. The germline V gene encodes CDR1 SQVTM and CDR2 ANQGSEA. Between the trimmed V and J ends, which lost 4 bases and 3 bases, there was a span of 12 bases.

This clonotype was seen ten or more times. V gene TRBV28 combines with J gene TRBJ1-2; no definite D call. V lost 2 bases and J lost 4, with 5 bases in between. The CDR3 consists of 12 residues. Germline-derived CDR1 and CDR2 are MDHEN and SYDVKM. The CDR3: CASSLQGYGYTF. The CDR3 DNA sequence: TGTGCCAGCAGTTTACAAGGCTATGGCTACACCTTC.

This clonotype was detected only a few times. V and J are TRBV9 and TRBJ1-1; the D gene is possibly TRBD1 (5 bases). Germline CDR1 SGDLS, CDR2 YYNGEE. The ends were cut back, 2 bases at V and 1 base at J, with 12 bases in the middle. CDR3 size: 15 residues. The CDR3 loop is CASSVDNSPNTEAFF. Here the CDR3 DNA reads TGTGCCAGCAGCGTGGACAACTCGCCGAACACTGAAGCTTTCTTT. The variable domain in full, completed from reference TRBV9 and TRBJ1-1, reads DSGVTQTPKHLITATGQRVTLRCSPRSGDLSVYWYQQSLDQGLQFLIQYYNGEERAKGNILERFSAQQFPDLHSELNLSSLELGDSALYFCASSVDNSPNTEAFFGQGTRLTVV.

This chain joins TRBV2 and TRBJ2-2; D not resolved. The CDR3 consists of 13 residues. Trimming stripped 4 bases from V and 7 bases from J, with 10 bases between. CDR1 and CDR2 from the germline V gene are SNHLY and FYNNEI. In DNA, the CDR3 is TGTGCCAGCAGTGTGAAGCGCGGCGGGGAGCTGTTTTTT. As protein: CASSVKRGGELFF.